These 24 T cell receptor beta chains share one sample of origin, sequenced in a study of vaccination effects on CD4 cells after COVID-19. Expansion of antigen-specific CD4+ T cells with viral peptide pools was carried out by the ViraFEST assay before sequencing. CD4+ T cells were isolated after 10 days of culture. Vaccinees lacked prior SARS-CoV-2 infection and tested negative for nucleocapsid antibodies. No antigen has been assigned to these receptors. Clones were read by immunoSEQ multiplex PCR, and TCRdb kept only the in-frame ones, dropping some. The table shows 25,000 or so clones, with about two thirds occurring only once. This specimen consisted of CD4+ T cells from PBMCs cultured with HCoV-OC43 spike peptides, obtained before COVID-19 vaccination. Subset indicated: HCoV-OC43 spike overlapping peptide pool stimulation. These receptors all come from a human donor who received a COVID-19 vaccine.

The CDR3 DNA reads as TGCGCCAGCAGCAAGGGACCGCAAGAGACCCAGTACTTC. This encodes CASSKGPQETQYF. The rearrangement joins TRBV5-1 to TRBJ2-5, with D perhaps TRBD1 or TRBD2 (5 bases each). Germline V CDR1 and CDR2: SGHRS, YFSETQ. The CDR3 runs 13 residues. V dropped 4 bases and J dropped 2 bases, with 9 bases sitting between them.

The V call is TRBV11-2, the J call TRBJ2-3, with D perhaps TRBD1 (5 bases). This CDR3 has 15 amino acids. The V gene lost 8 bases and the J gene lost 0 bases, with 15 bases spanning the gap. Germline V lookup: CDR1 SGHAT, CDR2 FQNNGV. CDR3 sequence (DNA): TGTGCCAGCCGGAGCTGGGGCGGTAGCACAGATACGCAGTATTTT. Translation: CASRSWGGSTDTQYF.

The gene calls are TRBV4-2 and TRBJ1-3; 12 nucleotides match TRBD1. V was pared by 1 base and J by 2 bases, with 0 bases of the junction left unmatched. This CDR3 comprises 16 residues. Germline CDR1 reads LGHNA; CDR2 reads YNFKEQ. The CDR3 bases are TGTGCCAGCAGCCAAGGGGACAGGGGGCCTGGAAACACCATATATTTT. Its translation: CASSQGDRGPGNTIYF.

This chain links TRBV10-3 with TRBJ2-7, with 8 nucleotides matching TRBD2. The CDR3 spans 14 residues. V lost 10 bases and J lost 2; bases outside the gene matches: 10. Per the germline V gene, CDR1 is ENHRY and CDR2 is SYGVKD. This CDR3 is CATRGSGSPYEQYF. The DNA for the CDR3 is TGTGCCACCCGGGGGAGCGGGAGCCCCTACGAGCAGTACTTC.

The V and J genes are TRBV3-1 (or the pseudogene TRBV3-2) and TRBJ1-2; D is unclear. Germline loops: CDR1 LGHDT, CDR2 YNNKEL (reference sequence). V lost 1 base, J lost 7 bases, and 10 bases lay in between. The CDR3 has 13 amino acids. The CDR3 reads CASSQVQVAGYTF. CDR3 nucleotide sequence: TGTGCCAGCAGCCAAGTCCAAGTGGCTGGCTACACCTTC.

J is TRBJ1-1 and V is TRBV5-1; D is ambiguous. CDR3 length equals 13 residues. CDR1 SGHRS and CDR2 YFSETQ come from the germline V gene. V lost 1 base, J lost 6 bases, and 10 bases lay in between. CDR3 amino acids: CASSLTPPAEAFF. Here the CDR3 DNA reads TGCGCCAGCAGCTTGACACCCCCCGCTGAAGCTTTCTTT. The complete variable domain, with remaining parts taken from reference TRBV5-1 and TRBJ1-1, reads KAGVTQTPRYLIKTRGQQVTLSCSPISGHRSVSWYQQTPGQGLQFLFEYFSETQRNKGNFPGRFSGRQFSNSRSEMNVSTLELGDSALYLCASSLTPPAEAFFGQGTRLTVV.

This chain links TRBV18 with TRBJ2-7; the match to TRBD2 covers 8 bases. V trimming: 3 bases; J trimming: 4 bases; junction bases outside the gene matches: 5. The CDR3 length is 14 residues. CDR1 and CDR2 (germline): KGHSH, LQKENI. DNA for the CDR3: TGTGCCAGCTCACCCGGGACGGGGGGGTACGAGCAGTACTTC. Protein sequence: CASSPGTGGYEQYF.

The gene calls are TRBV6-1 and TRBJ1-1; D is unclear. Trimming took 6 bases from V and 4 from J, leaving 9 bases between them. Germline values: CDR1 MNHNS, CDR2 SASEGT. CDR3 length: 12 amino acids. CDR3 region: CASSPDVTEAFF. DNA of the CDR3: TGTGCCAGCAGCCCCGACGTCACTGAAGCTTTCTTT.

As regards this clone: Distinct nucleotide sequences in the sample also encode this CDR3. V gene TRBV11-2 combines with J gene TRBJ2-2; no clear D gene. Between the trimmed V and J ends, which lost 5 bases and 0 bases, there was a span of 4 bases. Germline V gene data show CDR1 as SGHAT and CDR2 as FQNNGV. This CDR3 is 13 amino acids long. CDR3 loop: CASSDSNTGELFF. The CDR3 region has the DNA TGTGCCAGCAGCGACTCGAACACCGGGGAGCTGTTTTTT.

This sequence joins TRBV3-1 (or the pseudogene TRBV3-2) and TRBJ1-1; D is possibly TRBD1 (5 bases). The germline V and J ends were trimmed by 7 bases and 1 base, with 16 bases remaining between them. CDR1 is LGHDT and CDR2 is YNNKEL in the germline V gene (reference sequence). This CDR3 spans 15 amino acids. CDR3 in DNA: TGTGCCAGCAACGACAACGGGGGGAAGAACACTGAAGCTTTCTTT. Translation gives CASNDNGGKNTEAFF.

The V and J genes are TRBV2 and TRBJ2-3; a possible D gene is TRBD1 (5 bases). The V end was cut by 2 bases, the J end by 4 bases, with 10 bases between. This CDR3 comprises 14 residues. Germline V gene sequence: CDR1 SNHLY, CDR2 FYNNEI. CDR3 nucleotide sequence: TGTGCCAGCAGTGAAACCCAGACAGCAGATACGCAGTATTTT. Translation gives CASSETQTADTQYF.

The chain uses TRBV11-3 and TRBJ2-1; TRBD1 matches 9 bases. This CDR3 contains 16 residues. The V gene's germline CDR1 is SGHNT and CDR2 YENEEA. V was clipped by 0 bases and J by 3 bases; unmatched bases: 3. CDR3 region: CASSLEQGAVYNEQFF. The CDR3 DNA sequence: TGTGCCAGCAGCTTAGAACAGGGGGCGGTCTACAATGAGCAGTTCTTC. Drawing the rest from reference TRBV11-3 and TRBJ2-1, the complete variable domain is EAGVVQSPRYKIIEKKQPVAFWCNPISGHNTLYWYLQNLGQGPELLIRYENEEAVDDSQLPKDRFSAERLKGVDSTLKIQPAELGDSAVYLCASSLEQGAVYNEQFFGPGTRLTVL.

This CDR3 reads CASSDRAYYGYTF. DNA of the CDR3: TGCGCCAGCAGCGACAGGGCGTACTATGGCTACACCTTC. The J gene is TRBJ1-2, the V gene TRBV4-1; TRBD1 matches at 7 bases. V trimming: 5 bases; J trimming: 3 bases; junction bases outside the gene matches: 3. The CDR3 spans 13 residues. The germline gives CDR1 MGHRA, CDR2 YSYEKL.

This clone was detected only a few times. As DNA, the CDR3 is TGTGCCAGCAGCTTAGATCAACTGGACTACGAGCAGTACTTC. This translates into CASSLDQLDYEQYF. The chain carries TRBV11-2 and TRBJ2-7; no clear D gene. The V end lost 0 bases, the J end lost 3 bases, and 9 bases lay between the germline ends. The CDR3 is 14 residues long. Germline-derived CDR1 and CDR2 are SGHAT and FQNNGV.

The chain uses TRBV5-6 and TRBJ1-2; 8 positions match TRBD1. The trim removed 0 bases at V and 2 bases at J, leaving 9 bases unmatched. Per germline, CDR1 SGHDT and CDR2 YYEEEE. The CDR3 sequence is 17 residues long. CDR3 sequence (DNA): TGTGCCAGCAGCTTGGCCGTGGACAGGGTGATCAACTATGGCTACACCTTC. Residues: CASSLAVDRVINYGYTF.

The J gene is TRBJ1-3, the V gene TRBV19; 12 positions agree with TRBD1. The germline gives CDR1 LNHDA, CDR2 SQIVND (reference sequence). The trim removed 3 bases at V and 2 bases at J, leaving 8 bases unmatched. This CDR3 spans 18 amino acids. CDR3 coding DNA: TGTGCCAGTAGTATGAGGGGACAGGGGGCTCTCACTGGAAACACCATATATTTT. Its translation: CASSMRGQGALTGNTIYF.

This clone is a singleton in its sample. The chain recombines TRBV2 with TRBJ2-5; 7 nucleotides match TRBD2. With V trimmed by 8 bases and J by 3 bases, 9 bases remained unmatched. The CDR3 has 14 residues. Per germline, CDR1 SNHLY and CDR2 FYNNEI. The CDR3 nucleotides are TGTGCCAGCGGAGGTGAAAGCGGGAAAGAGACCCAGTACTTC. As protein: CASGGESGKETQYF.

J is TRBJ1-1 and V is TRBV7-9, with D tentatively TRBD1 (5 bases). V lost 5 bases to trimming and J lost 1 base, with 11 bases between them. The CDR3 totals 14 residues. Germline V gives CDR1 SEHNR, CDR2 FQNEAQ (reference sequence). CDR3 loop: CASSEYQGNTEAFF. The DNA for the CDR3 is TGTGCCAGCAGCGAATACCAGGGGAACACTGAAGCTTTCTTT.

This clone was seen only once. V usage is TRBV14 and J usage is TRBJ2-3; D gene unclear. The V gene lost 0 bases and the J gene lost 2 bases, with 9 bases spanning the gap. The CDR3 is made up of 15 amino acids. Germline V CDR1 and CDR2: SGHDN, FVKESK. CDR3 in DNA: TGTGCCAGCAGCCAAGATCTAACCCACACAGATACGCAGTATTTT. Amino acid sequence: CASSQDLTHTDTQYF.

A few counts support this clone. This chain connects TRBV3-1 (or the pseudogene TRBV3-2) to TRBJ1-1; D uncertain. This CDR3 has 16 amino acids. Trimming left V 3 bases short and J 1 base short, with 15 bases between. Germline CDR1 LGHDT, CDR2 YNNKEL (reference sequence). CDR3 bases: TGTGCCAGCAGCCAGATGACGTGGAGGGAGAACACTGAAGCTTTCTTT. Protein sequence: CASSQMTWRENTEAFF.

The CDR3 loop is CASSEGTSDTDTQYF. The CDR3 DNA reads as TGTGCCAGCAGCGAAGGGACTAGCGACACAGATACGCAGTATTTT. The chain uses TRBV3-1 (or the pseudogene TRBV3-2) and TRBJ2-3, with 10 bases aligning to TRBD2. The J segment lost 2 bases and the V segment lost 5 bases, leaving 4 bases of the junction unmatched. Germline V CDR1 and CDR2: LGHDT, YNNKEL (reference sequence). The CDR3 consists of 15 residues.

This chain joins TRBV3-1 (or the pseudogene TRBV3-2) and TRBJ2-3, with 9 bases matching TRBD2. The CDR3 consists of 18 residues. V shed 4 bases, J shed 5 bases, and the junction held 16 bases outside the gene matches. Germline-derived CDR1 and CDR2 are LGHDT and YNNKEL (reference sequence). DNA of the CDR3: TGTGCCAGCAGCCCTACCCGTCGGCTAGCGGGGTCTGGAGATACGCAGTATTTT. This gives the protein CASSPTRRLAGSGDTQYF.

This clone was found a few times. In nucleotides, the CDR3 is TGTGCCAGCAGTTACAGGGGCGGTGGAAACACCATATATTTT. Encoded protein: CASSYRGGGNTIYF. The chain is built from TRBV27 and TRBJ1-3, with 7 nucleotides matching TRBD1. Germline CDR1 MNHEY, CDR2 SMNVEV (reference sequence). Trimming took 4 bases from V and 3 from J; bases not matched to a gene: 3. The CDR3 length is 14 residues.

The chain uses TRBV5-4 and TRBJ2-5; D may be TRBD2 (7 bases). The length of the CDR3 is 15 residues. Germline V lookup: CDR1 SGHNT, CDR2 YYREEE (reference sequence). Trimming removed 4 bases from V and 4 bases from J, with 17 bases in between. The CDR3 DNA is TGTGCCAGCAGCCGAAGGGGGGGGGCCCCAGAGACCCAGTACTTC. Encoded protein: CASSRRGGAPETQYF. The whole variable domain, remainder taken from reference TRBV5-4 and TRBJ2-5, is ETGVTQSPTHLIKTRGQQVTLRCSSQSGHNTVSWYQQALGQGPQFIFQYYREEENGRGNFPPRFSGLQFPNYSSELNVNALELDDSALYLCASSRRGGAPETQYFGPGTRLLVL.